Each of the 15 T cell receptor beta chains below was sequenced from the same sample in a study of identical twins. TCRdb itself ran the 5' RACE reads through MiXCR, one entry per CDR3 protein. The sample includes approximately 190,000 distinct CDR3 sequences, less than 20% of them seen just once. A further study also used this sample, focusing on T cells expressing NK-cell markers.

Sequencing was carried out using CD8+ T cells sorted from blood. The receptors were sampled from a woman aged 18 to 35 in good health.

This clonotype was detected a few times. The chain employs TRBV7-9 and TRBJ2-7; TRBD1 agrees at 7 bases. The trim removed 5 bases at V and 1 base at J, leaving 11 bases unmatched. CDR1 is SEHNR and CDR2 is FQNEAQ in the germline V gene (reference sequence). The CDR3 runs to 16 residues. CDR3 in amino acids: CASSPPLRDRSYEQYF. CDR3 DNA sequence: TGTGCCAGCAGCCCCCCACTCCGGGACAGATCCTACGAGCAGTACTTC.

The J gene is TRBJ2-2, the V gene TRBV25-1; D perhaps matches TRBD1 (6 bases). Looked up from germline, CDR1 is MGHDK and CDR2 is SYGVNS. This CDR3 region has 14 residues. V was trimmed by 4 bases and J by 7 bases, leaving 13 bases between them. The CDR3 region is CASSGEQGNGELFF. The CDR3 nucleotides are TGTGCCAGCAGTGGAGAACAGGGAAACGGGGAGCTGTTTTTT.

The chain uses TRBV28 and TRBJ2-5, with D perhaps TRBD2 (7 bases). The V end lost 7 bases, the J end lost 7 bases, and 16 bases lay between the germline ends. The germline V gene encodes CDR1 MDHEN and CDR2 SYDVKM. The CDR3 is made up of 13 amino acids. In DNA form, the CDR3 reads TGTGCCAGCACCCCCGGGGGGCGGGTGACCCAGTACTTC. Translating it yields CASTPGGRVTQYF.

In its sample, this clonotype was seen a few times. V gene TRBV5-1 combines with J gene TRBJ2-5, with 9 nucleotides matching TRBD1. In germline, CDR1 is SGHRS, CDR2 YFSETQ. The junction had 7 bases not matched to a gene; V was cut back by 4 bases and J by 3 bases. The CDR3 loop spans 15 amino acids. In nucleotides, the CDR3 is TGCGCCAGCAGCCCCGGACAGGGGATGGAAGAGACCCAGTACTTC. Translation: CASSPGQGMEETQYF.

Ten or more counts support this clonotype. The gene calls are TRBV12-3 or TRBV12-4 and TRBJ2-1, with D perhaps assigned TRBD1 or TRBD2 (5 bases each). This CDR3 region has 14 residues. The V end was cut by 5 bases, the J end by 2 bases, with 10 bases between. The CDR3: CASSGGSAYNEQFF. The CDR3 DNA sequence: TGTGCCAGCAGTGGGGGTAGCGCCTACAATGAGCAGTTCTTC.

The chain has TRBV20-1 and TRBJ1-2, with 7 bases fitting TRBD1. Germline V gives CDR1 DFQATT, CDR2 SNEGSKA (reference sequence). This CDR3 contains 15 residues. The V segment lost 0 bases and the J segment 7 bases; nucleotides outside the gene matches: 11. DNA for the CDR3: TGCAGTGCTAGAGATCGTAGGGGGCCGGACGGTGGCTACACCTTC. Its protein product is CSARDRRGPDGGYTF.

The chain joins TRBV6-1 to TRBJ2-2; TRBD1 aligns across 7 bases. The V and J ends lost 6 bases and 6 bases, in that order; junction bases with no gene match: 7. This CDR3 is built from 14 residues. Germline V lookup: CDR1 MNHNS, CDR2 SASEGT. CDR3 in amino acids: CASRLTGMAGELFF. CDR3 in DNA: TGTGCCAGCAGACTGACAGGGATGGCCGGGGAGCTGTTTTTT.

This clonotype has a handful of counts. The chain joins TRBV20-1 to TRBJ2-7; a possible D gene is TRBD2 (7 bases). V lost 5 bases, J lost 6 bases, and 17 bases lay in between. The CDR3 runs 13 residues. The germline V gene has CDR1 DFQATT and CDR2 SNEGSKA (reference sequence). CDR3 sequence reads: CSAQDSGTREQYF. The CDR3 coding sequence is TGCAGTGCTCAGGACAGCGGGACCCGCGAGCAGTACTTC.

The chain links TRBV27 to TRBJ1-2; no clear D gene. Germline-derived CDR1 and CDR2 are MNHEY and SMNVEV (reference sequence). CDR3 length: 13 residues. V lost 5 bases to trimming and J lost 5 bases, with 12 bases between them. The CDR3 bases are TGTGCCAGCAGTCCAAATTCACCATATGGCTACACCTTC. Translating gives CASSPNSPYGYTF.

The V gene is TRBV4-3, the J gene TRBJ2-3, with a weak D call TRBD1 (6 bases). V was shortened by 3 bases and J by 4 bases, with 23 bases between the two germline ends. The CDR3 has 18 residues. Germline V lookup: CDR1 LGHNA, CDR2 YSLEER. CDR3 in amino acids: CASSHPSGRQVGADTQYF. Here the CDR3 DNA reads TGCGCCAGCAGCCATCCCAGTGGCCGACAGGTCGGTGCAGATACGCAGTATTTT.

This rearrangement joins TRBV20-1 to TRBJ2-7; 9 bases line up with TRBD2. Germline CDR1 and CDR2: DFQATT and SNEGSKA (reference sequence). The junction had 12 bases not matched to a gene; V was cut back by 3 bases and J by 6 bases. The CDR3 is made up of 15 amino acids. The CDR3 nucleotides are TGCAGTGCTAGTGGTTCGGTAGCGGGAGATGTCGAGCAGTACTTC. Translating it yields CSASGSVAGDVEQYF.

In this sample, this clonotype turned up a few times. The V call is TRBV21-1, the J call TRBJ2-2; TRBD1 is the table's D call, not checked against the DNA. TRBV21-1 is classified as a pseudogene. The CDR3 totals 16 residues. CDR3 region: CASSYRTGDNTGELFF. As DNA, the CDR3 is TGTGCCAGCAGCTATCGGACAGGGGACAACACCGGGGAGCTGTTTTTT.

The chain joins TRBV7-9 to TRBJ2-7, with D perhaps TRBD2 (7 bases). With 7 bases removed from V and 1 base from J, the gap between germline ends came to 11 bases. The CDR3 loop spans 13 amino acids. Per germline, CDR1 SEHNR and CDR2 FQNEAQ (reference sequence). CDR3: CASNRGASYEQYF. Here the CDR3 DNA reads TGTGCCAGCAACCGGGGGGCTTCCTACGAGCAGTACTTC.

The rearrangement links TRBV5-1 to TRBJ1-2, with D possibly being TRBD1 (5 bases). CDR1 is SGHRS, CDR2 YFSETQ, per germline. This CDR3 contains 13 residues. V was cut by 2 bases and J by 12 bases, with 17 bases left in between. The CDR3, as DNA: TGCGCCAGCAGCTTTCCCGGGGCCCCAAATAACACCTTC. Residues: CASSFPGAPNNTF.

The chain carries TRBV11-1 and TRBJ2-2, with 7 bases matching TRBD1. This CDR3 comprises 18 residues. Germline assignment: CDR1 SGHAT and CDR2 FQDESV (reference sequence). Trimming at V came to 3 bases and at J to 5 bases, leaving 15 bases not matched to a gene. CDR3 in amino acids: CASSLGETGVFRTGELFF. In DNA form, the CDR3 reads TGTGCCAGCAGCTTGGGCGAAACAGGGGTTTTTAGGACCGGGGAGCTGTTTTTT.